What follows are 23 T cell receptor beta chains derived from one specimen sequenced in a study of Ad26.COV2.S vaccination and SARS-CoV-2 variants. Some clones are missing from TCRdb's copy, which holds only in-frame ones; the method was immunoSEQ multiplex PCR. The table records about 420,000 clones, 88% of them present only once. Treatment defined: approximately 18 received Ad26.COV2.S at low or high dose, single or two shots; 5 received placebo; per-sample allocation not given. After the first vaccine or placebo injection, samples were drawn on day 63. Sequenced here: peripheral blood, sampled in a trial of Ad26.COV2.S vaccine versus placebo. The receptors come from a person aged 18-60 years who received the Ad26.COV2.S COVID-19 vaccine or a placebo.

The chain couples TRBV5-1 to TRBJ1-4; TRBD1 might be the D (6 bases). Germline CDR1 SGHRS, CDR2 YFSETQ. CDR3 length: 15 residues. V was clipped by 3 bases and J by 2 bases, with 11 bases between them. In nucleotides, the CDR3 is TGCGCCAGCAGCTATGGACAGCGGACTAATGAAAAACTGTTTTTT. It codes for CASSYGQRTNEKLFF.

This clone was counted between two and nine times. The J gene is TRBJ1-6, the V gene TRBV7-3; no definite D call. From germline, CDR1 is SGHTA and CDR2 FQGTGA. The V gene lost 3 bases and the J gene lost 7 bases, with 10 bases spanning the gap. The CDR3 runs to 14 residues. In nucleotides, the CDR3 is TGTGCCAGCAGCTTGGGTACGAAGAATTCACCCCTCCACTTT. It specifies CASSLGTKNSPLHF.

The chain links TRBV6-2 or TRBV6-3 to TRBJ1-1, with D unresolved. The germline CDR1 and CDR2 sequences are MNHEY and SVGEGT. Trimming took 5 bases from V and 4 from J, leaving 14 bases between them. The CDR3 has 14 amino acids. Here the CDR3 reads CASSPPREGTEAFF. The CDR3 DNA follows: TGTGCCAGCAGTCCCCCCCGGGAGGGCACTGAAGCTTTCTTT.

The genes are TRBV19 and TRBJ2-6; no definite D call. The CDR3 runs 14 residues. Germline V CDR1 and CDR2: LNHDA, SQIVND (reference sequence). Deletions cut 6 bases from V and 0 bases from J, with 6 bases between. Here the CDR3 reads CASRDTSGANVLTF. The CDR3 nucleotides are TGTGCCAGTAGAGACACCTCTGGGGCCAACGTCCTGACTTTC.

The chain carries TRBV9 and TRBJ2-2, with D possibly called TRBD1 or TRBD2 (5 bases each). The CDR3 sequence is 14 residues long. V was cut by 7 bases and J by 10 bases, with 20 bases left in between. CDR1 and CDR2 (germline): SGDLS, YYNGEE. CDR3 region: CASCTFPGDAELFF. In DNA form, the CDR3 reads TGTGCCAGCTGCACTTTTCCCGGGGACGCGGAGCTGTTTTTT.

The chain recombines TRBV28 with TRBJ1-5; D is possibly TRBD1 (5 bases). Germline CDR1 MDHEN, CDR2 SYDVKM. This CDR3 is 16 amino acids long. The V end was cut by 10 bases, the J end by 1 base, with 20 bases between. CDR3: CATSTVPRGSNQPQHF. The CDR3 nucleotides read TGTGCCACCTCGACAGTTCCTCGGGGCAGCAATCAGCCCCAGCATTTT. Together with reference TRBV28 and TRBJ1-5, the CDR3 gives the full variable domain: DVKVTQSSRYLVKRTGEKVFLECVQDMDHENMFWYRQDPGLGLRLIYFSYDVKMKEKGDIPEGYSVSREKKERFSLILESASTNQTSMYLCATSTVPRGSNQPQHFGDGTRLSIL.

This rearrangement joins TRBV28 to TRBJ1-1, with a possible D match to TRBD1 (5 bases). Germline-derived CDR1 and CDR2 are MDHEN and SYDVKM. Trimming shortened V by 1 base and J by 3 bases, and 6 bases separated the two germline ends. CDR3 length: 13 amino acids. CDR3 loop: CASSLLGDTEAFF. CDR3 in DNA: TGTGCCAGCAGTTTATTGGGGGACACTGAAGCTTTCTTT.

V is TRBV11-2 and J is TRBJ1-1, with 9 nucleotides matching TRBD1. CDR1 is SGHAT, CDR2 FQNNGV, per germline. This CDR3 has 16 residues. V lost 4 bases, J lost 5 bases, and 11 bases stayed unmatched. The CDR3 sequence: CASSSLLQGAGTEAFF. CDR3 sequence (DNA): TGTGCCAGCAGCTCCCTGTTACAGGGGGCTGGGACTGAAGCTTTCTTT.

The chain carries TRBV11-2 and TRBJ2-2, with D possibly being TRBD1 or TRBD2 (5 bases each). The CDR3 extends over 15 amino acids. V was pared by 2 bases and J by 4 bases, with 11 bases between. Germline V gene lookup returns CDR1 SGHAT and CDR2 FQNNGV. CDR3 amino acids: CASSLTGLGTGELFF. Written as DNA, the CDR3 is TGTGCCAGCAGCTTAACGGGGCTGGGCACCGGGGAGCTGTTTTTT.

J is TRBJ2-3 and V is TRBV4-1, with D maybe TRBD1 (6 bases). V was pared by 4 bases and J by 4 bases, with 12 bases between. Per germline, CDR1 MGHRA and CDR2 YSYEKL. The CDR3 runs 14 residues. The CDR3 DNA sequence: TGCGCCAGCAGCCCTACAGGGCTCCCAGATACGCAGTATTTT. Amino acids: CASSPTGLPDTQYF.

The V call is TRBV11-2, the J call TRBJ2-5, with D perhaps TRBD2 (6 bases). Trimming shortened V by 4 bases and J by 1 base, and 13 bases separated the two germline ends. The CDR3 has 15 residues. The V gene's germline CDR1 is SGHAT and CDR2 FQNNGV. CDR3 sequence reads: CASSSYGRGQETQYF. CDR3 bases: TGTGCCAGCAGCTCGTACGGGCGGGGCCAAGAGACCCAGTACTTC.

The chain combines TRBV19 with TRBJ2-2; D remains ambiguous. This CDR3 has 14 amino acids. V lost 8 bases to trimming and J lost 6 bases, with 16 bases between them. Germline CDR1 LNHDA, CDR2 SQIVND (reference sequence). CDR3 nucleotide sequence: TGTGCCAGTGGTTTTCTGGGGATCTCCGGGGAGCTGTTTTTT. Translation gives CASGFLGISGELFF.

This CDR3 reads CASSVPGCEQYF. CDR3 nucleotides: TGTGCCAGCAGTGTCCCGGGTTGCGAGCAGTACTTC. The gene calls are TRBV6-6 and TRBJ2-7; D is undetermined. V lost 5 bases, J lost 6 bases, and 11 bases lay in between. CDR1 and CDR2 (germline): MNHNY, SVGAGI (reference sequence). CDR3 size: 12 residues.

This chain uses TRBV5-1 with TRBJ1-1; D is unresolved. V was cut by 5 bases and J by 10 bases, with 12 bases left in between. The length of the CDR3 is 11 residues. Germline-derived CDR1 and CDR2 are SGHRS and YFSETQ. The CDR3 protein is CASRGTLGAFF. The CDR3, as DNA: TGCGCCAGCAGGGGAACCCTGGGAGCTTTCTTT.

DNA of the CDR3: TGTGCCAGCTCCCCGGGACAGAACTATGGCTACACCTTC. Its protein is CASSPGQNYGYTF. This chain links TRBV18 with TRBJ1-2; 7 nucleotides line up with TRBD1. The germline V gene has CDR1 KGHSH and CDR2 LQKENI. V shed 6 bases and J 2 bases; nucleotides not matched to a gene: 3. This CDR3 region has 13 residues. The whole variable domain, remainder taken from reference TRBV18 and TRBJ1-2, is NAGVMQNPRHLVRRRGQEARLRCSPMKGHSHVYWYRQLPEEGLKFMVYLQKENIIDESGMPKERFSAEFPKEGPSILRIQQVVRGDSAAYFCASSPGQNYGYTFGSGTRLTVV.

The DNA for the CDR3 is TGTGCCAGCAGCCCTCGGACAGGGGGAACAGATACGCAGTATTTT. Amino acids: CASSPRTGGTDTQYF. The V and J genes are TRBV5-5 and TRBJ2-3; TRBD1 aligns across 10 bases. After removal of 4 bases from V and 3 bases from J, the junction contained 5 bases not matched to a gene. In germline, CDR1 is SGHKS, CDR2 YYEKEE (reference sequence). This CDR3 spans 15 amino acids.

This chain links TRBV30 with TRBJ1-3; the D is unclear. The V end was cut by 3 bases, the J end by 4 bases, with 10 bases between. Germline assignment: CDR1 GTSNPN and CDR2 SVGIG (reference sequence). This CDR3 is 13 amino acids long. CDR3 DNA: TGTGCCTGGAGAGGGTTTGGGGGAAACACCATATATTTT. Translation: CAWRGFGGNTIYF.

The CDR3 region is CASSLEVRGGSPLHF. For the CDR3, the DNA is TGTGCCAGCAGCTTAGAGGTCAGGGGAGGTTCACCCCTCCACTTT. J is TRBJ1-6 and V is TRBV11-2, with D possibly being TRBD1 (6 bases). The CDR3 spans 15 residues. Deletions cut 0 bases from V and 9 bases from J, with 12 bases between. CDR1 is SGHAT, CDR2 FQNNGV, per germline.

The genes are TRBV27 and TRBJ2-7; 9 nucleotides line up with TRBD2. CDR3 length equals 15 residues. V gave up 6 bases and J gave up 2 bases; unmatched junction bases: 8. From germline, CDR1 is MNHEY and CDR2 SMNVEV (reference sequence). The CDR3 reads CASSYSGGLPYEQYF. CDR3 nucleotides: TGTGCCAGCAGCTATAGCGGGGGCCTTCCCTACGAGCAGTACTTC.

The V gene is TRBV19, the J gene TRBJ1-1; 8 nucleotides line up with TRBD1. With V trimmed by 4 bases and J by 0 bases, 1 base remained unmatched. CDR3 length equals 14 residues. CDR1 is LNHDA and CDR2 is SQIVND in the germline V gene (reference sequence). The CDR3 DNA reads as TGTGCCAGTAGTAAGGGACAGGTGAACACTGAAGCTTTCTTT. Its translation: CASSKGQVNTEAFF.

V is TRBV9 and J is TRBJ2-3, with TRBD2 matching 14 bases. V dropped 6 bases and J dropped 4; count of bases not matched to a gene: 4. Germline V CDR1 and CDR2: SGDLS, YYNGEE. This CDR3 contains 15 residues. CDR3: CASTRLAGGADTQYF. CDR3 sequence (DNA): TGTGCCAGCACCCGACTAGCGGGGGGGGCAGATACGCAGTATTTT. Full variable domain (missing parts from reference TRBV9 and TRBJ2-3): DSGVTQTPKHLITATGQRVTLRCSPRSGDLSVYWYQQSLDQGLQFLIQYYNGEERAKGNILERFSAQQFPDLHSELNLSSLELGDSALYFCASTRLAGGADTQYFGPGTRLTVL.

The chain recombines TRBV4-2 with TRBJ2-7, with D perhaps matching TRBD2 (5 bases). Per the germline V gene, CDR1 is LGHNA and CDR2 is YNFKEQ. The V end was cut by 1 base, the J end by 4 bases, with 14 bases between. The CDR3 consists of 15 residues. The CDR3: CASSQARSRGYEQYF. The DNA of the CDR3 is TGTGCCAGCAGCCAAGCTCGGAGTCGAGGGTACGAGCAGTACTTC.

The rearrangement joins TRBV20-1 to TRBJ1-2; D is unresolved. This CDR3 is built from 11 residues. With 6 bases removed from V and 5 bases from J, the gap between germline ends came to 10 bases. Germline assignment: CDR1 DFQATT and CDR2 SNEGSKA (reference sequence). CDR3 in amino acids: CSALYGYGYTF. CDR3 DNA: TGCAGTGCGCTTTACGGGTATGGCTACACCTTC.